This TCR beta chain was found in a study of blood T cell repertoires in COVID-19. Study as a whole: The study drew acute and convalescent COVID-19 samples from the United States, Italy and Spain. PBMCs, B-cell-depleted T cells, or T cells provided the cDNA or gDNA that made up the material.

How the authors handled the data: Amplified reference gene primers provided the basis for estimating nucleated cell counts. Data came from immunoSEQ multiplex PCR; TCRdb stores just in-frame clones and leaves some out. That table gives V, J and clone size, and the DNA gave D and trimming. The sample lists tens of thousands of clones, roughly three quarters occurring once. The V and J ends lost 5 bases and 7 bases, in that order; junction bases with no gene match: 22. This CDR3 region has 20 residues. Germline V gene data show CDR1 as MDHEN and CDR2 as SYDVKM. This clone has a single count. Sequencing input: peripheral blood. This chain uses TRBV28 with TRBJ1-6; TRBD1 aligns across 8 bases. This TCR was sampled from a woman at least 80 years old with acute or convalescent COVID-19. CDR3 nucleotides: TGTGCCAGCAGTCATGTGGATCGCAGGGGGCCGACGAGACACAATTCACCCCTCCACTTT. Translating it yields CASSHVDRRGPTRHNSPLHF.